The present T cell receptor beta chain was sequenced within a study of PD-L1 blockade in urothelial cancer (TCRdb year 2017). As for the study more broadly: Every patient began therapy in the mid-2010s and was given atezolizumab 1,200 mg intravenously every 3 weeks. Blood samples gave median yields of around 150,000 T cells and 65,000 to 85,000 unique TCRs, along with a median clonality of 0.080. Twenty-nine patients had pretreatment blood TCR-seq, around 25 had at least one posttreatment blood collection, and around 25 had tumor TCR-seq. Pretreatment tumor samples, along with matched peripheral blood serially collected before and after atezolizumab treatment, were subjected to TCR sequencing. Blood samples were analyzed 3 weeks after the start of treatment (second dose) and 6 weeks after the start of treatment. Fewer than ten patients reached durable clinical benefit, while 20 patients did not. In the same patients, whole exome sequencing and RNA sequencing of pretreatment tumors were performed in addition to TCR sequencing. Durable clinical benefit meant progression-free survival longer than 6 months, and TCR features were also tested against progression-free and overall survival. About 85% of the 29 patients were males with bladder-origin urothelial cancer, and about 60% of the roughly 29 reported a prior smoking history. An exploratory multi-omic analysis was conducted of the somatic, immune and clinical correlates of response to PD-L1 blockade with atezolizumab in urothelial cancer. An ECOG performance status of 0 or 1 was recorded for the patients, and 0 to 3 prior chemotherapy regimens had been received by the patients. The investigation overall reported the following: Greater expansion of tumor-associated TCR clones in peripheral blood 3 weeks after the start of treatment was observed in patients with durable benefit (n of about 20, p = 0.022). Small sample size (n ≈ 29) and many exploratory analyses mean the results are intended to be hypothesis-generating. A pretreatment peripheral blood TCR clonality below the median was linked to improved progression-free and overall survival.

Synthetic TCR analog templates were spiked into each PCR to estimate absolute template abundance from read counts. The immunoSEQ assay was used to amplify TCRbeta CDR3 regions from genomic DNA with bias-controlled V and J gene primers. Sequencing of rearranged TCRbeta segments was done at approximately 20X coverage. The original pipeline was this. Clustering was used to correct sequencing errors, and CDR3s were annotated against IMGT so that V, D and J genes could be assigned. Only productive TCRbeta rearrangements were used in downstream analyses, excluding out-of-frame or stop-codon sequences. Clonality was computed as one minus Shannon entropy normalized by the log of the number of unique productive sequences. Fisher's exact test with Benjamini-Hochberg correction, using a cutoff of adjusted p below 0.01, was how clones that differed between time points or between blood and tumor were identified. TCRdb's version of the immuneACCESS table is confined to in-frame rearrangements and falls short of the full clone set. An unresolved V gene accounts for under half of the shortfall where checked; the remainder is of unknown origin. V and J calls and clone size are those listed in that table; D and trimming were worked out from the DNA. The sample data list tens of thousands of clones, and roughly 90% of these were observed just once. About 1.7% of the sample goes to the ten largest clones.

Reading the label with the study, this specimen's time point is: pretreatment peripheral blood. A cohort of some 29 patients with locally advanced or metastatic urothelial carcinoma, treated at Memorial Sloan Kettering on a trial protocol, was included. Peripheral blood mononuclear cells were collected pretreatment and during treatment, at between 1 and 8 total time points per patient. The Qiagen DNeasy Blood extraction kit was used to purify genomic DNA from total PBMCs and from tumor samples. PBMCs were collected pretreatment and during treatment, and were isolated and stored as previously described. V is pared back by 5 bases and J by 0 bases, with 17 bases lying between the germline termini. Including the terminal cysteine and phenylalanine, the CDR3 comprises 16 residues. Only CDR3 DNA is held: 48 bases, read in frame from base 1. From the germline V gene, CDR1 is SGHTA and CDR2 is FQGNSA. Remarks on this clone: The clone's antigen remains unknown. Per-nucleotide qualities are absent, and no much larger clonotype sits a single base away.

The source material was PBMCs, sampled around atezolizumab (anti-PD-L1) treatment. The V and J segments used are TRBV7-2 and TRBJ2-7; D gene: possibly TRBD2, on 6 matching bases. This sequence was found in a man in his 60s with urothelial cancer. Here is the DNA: TGTGCCAGCAGCGATTTTTTCGGGAGCAGCTCCTACGAGCAGTACTTC. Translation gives CASSDFFGSSSYEQYF.